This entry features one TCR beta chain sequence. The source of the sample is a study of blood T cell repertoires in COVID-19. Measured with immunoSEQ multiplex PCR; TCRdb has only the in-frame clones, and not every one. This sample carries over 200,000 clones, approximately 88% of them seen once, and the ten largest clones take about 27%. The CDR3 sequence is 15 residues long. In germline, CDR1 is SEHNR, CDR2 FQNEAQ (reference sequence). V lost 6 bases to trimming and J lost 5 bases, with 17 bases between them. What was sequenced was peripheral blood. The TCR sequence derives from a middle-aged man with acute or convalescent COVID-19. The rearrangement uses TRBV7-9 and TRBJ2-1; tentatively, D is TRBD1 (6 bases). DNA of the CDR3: TGTGCCAGCAGTCACCGGGACATTCTCGACAATGAGCAGTTCTTC. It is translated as CASSHRDILDNEQFF.